This entry lists 32 T cell receptor beta chains sequenced from one sample in a study of radiotherapy plus CTLA-4 blockade in lung cancer. TCRdb's copy holds only in-frame clones and misses some; the assay was immunoSEQ multiplex PCR. Among about 70,000 clones listed, less than 80% were seen once. Sequenced material: peripheral blood, taken from a patient treated with radiotherapy plus ipilimumab. The receptors were sampled from a human donor with non-small cell lung cancer who had a complete response to radiotherapy plus ipilimumab.

This rearrangement joins TRBV2 to TRBJ2-3; 8 bases are a match to TRBD2. Germline CDR1 reads SNHLY; CDR2 reads FYNNEI. The CDR3 totals 16 residues. After removal of 5 bases from V and 2 bases from J, the junction contained 9 bases not matched to a gene. CDR3 residues: CASSSAPGLDTDTQYF. The DNA of the CDR3 is TGTGCCAGCAGTTCAGCTCCGGGACTAGACACAGATACGCAGTATTTT.

The chain employs TRBV27 and TRBJ2-1; D unclear. Trimming cost V 2 bases and J 10 bases, with 6 bases left between them. There are 11 residues in the CDR3. Germline CDR1 is MNHEY and CDR2 is SMNVEV (reference sequence). CDR3 loop: CASSLLREQFF. For the CDR3, the DNA is TGTGCCAGCAGTTTACTGCGGGAGCAGTTCTTC.

V gene TRBV13 combines with J gene TRBJ2-1; no firm D call. The CDR3 has 13 amino acids. Deletions cut 4 bases from V and 6 bases from J, with 10 bases between. CDR1 is PRHDT, CDR2 FYEKMQ, per germline (reference sequence). The CDR3 protein is CASSSRPINEQFF. The CDR3, as DNA: TGTGCCAGCAGCTCCCGTCCCATCAATGAGCAGTTCTTC.

This clone came up once. The rearrangement uses TRBV6-1 and TRBJ2-7; 7 nucleotides agree with TRBD2. This CDR3 comprises 14 residues. Trimming cost V 10 bases and J 1 base; bases outside gene matches: 10. Germline assignment: CDR1 MNHNS and CDR2 SASEGT. CDR3 sequence (DNA): TGTGCCACAAACCCGGGGGGTGTGTCCTACGAGCAGTACTTC. Translation gives CATNPGGVSYEQYF.

The genes are TRBV10-3 and TRBJ2-5; 8 bases match TRBD2. Germline V gene data show CDR1 as ENHRY and CDR2 as SYGVKD. Trimming cost V 4 bases and J 9 bases; bases outside gene matches: 10. The CDR3 consists of 14 residues. CDR3 loop: CAISAGGTERAQYF. In DNA form, the CDR3 reads TGTGCCATCAGTGCGGGGGGGACCGAACGTGCCCAGTACTTC.

The chain recombines TRBV2 with TRBJ2-3, with D perhaps TRBD2 (5 bases). The CDR3 sequence is 17 residues long. Germline loops: CDR1 SNHLY, CDR2 FYNNEI. The V gene lost 3 bases and the J gene lost 3 bases, with 19 bases spanning the gap. The CDR3: CASSDRGRTRLTDTQYF. The CDR3 DNA follows: TGTGCCAGCAGTGATAGAGGGCGGACGAGACTTACAGATACGCAGTATTTT.

The rearrangement uses TRBV28 and TRBJ1-1; possibly TRBD1 for D (5 bases). The V and J ends lost 7 bases and 4 bases respectively, with 16 bases between them. CDR1 and CDR2 (germline): MDHEN, SYDVKM. The CDR3 has 14 amino acids. The CDR3 nucleotides are TGTGCCAGCATGCCAGGGACTGGGGGCACTGAAGCTTTCTTT. Translation gives CASMPGTGGTEAFF. The full variable domain, completed using reference TRBV28 and TRBJ1-1, is DVKVTQSSRYLVKRTGEKVFLECVQDMDHENMFWYRQDPGLGLRLIYFSYDVKMKEKGDIPEGYSVSREKKERFSLILESASTNQTSMYLCASMPGTGGTEAFFGQGTRLTVV.

J is TRBJ2-3 and V is TRBV5-1; 12 nucleotides line up with TRBD2. There are 15 residues in the CDR3. The V gene's germline CDR1 is SGHRS and CDR2 YFSETQ. Trimming removed 1 base from V and 4 bases from J; junction bases left unmatched: 1. The CDR3 DNA is TGCGCCAGCAGCTTGTCTAGCGGGGGGGCAGATACGCAGTATTTT. Translated: CASSLSSGGADTQYF.

V and J are TRBV6-5 and TRBJ1-1; a possible D gene is TRBD1 (5 bases). Trimming pared 5 bases from V and 1 base from J, leaving 11 bases between. Germline lookup yields CDR1 MNHEY and CDR2 SVGAGI. The CDR3 consists of 14 residues. CDR3 sequence reads: CASSRPGQNTEAFF. DNA of the CDR3: TGTGCCAGCAGTCGTCCCGGACAGAACACTGAAGCTTTCTTT.

The chain employs TRBV11-2 and TRBJ1-5; the D is unclear. V was shortened by 1 base and J by 4 bases, with 11 bases between the two germline ends. The CDR3 runs 15 residues. Germline CDR1 is SGHAT and CDR2 is FQNNGV. The CDR3 loop is CASSLGAALNQPQHF. CDR3 coding DNA: TGTGCCAGCAGCTTAGGGGCAGCCCTAAATCAGCCCCAGCATTTT.

The chain is built from TRBV5-6 and TRBJ2-1, with D perhaps matching TRBD1 (6 bases). The CDR3 contains 17 residues. V shed 0 bases and J shed 4 bases, with 17 bases lying between them. Germline V gene data show CDR1 as SGHDT and CDR2 as YYEEEE. The CDR3 protein is CASSLELGAQQYNEQFF. The CDR3 nucleotides read TGTGCCAGCAGCTTGGAGTTGGGGGCGCAACAATACAATGAGCAGTTCTTC.

The gene calls are TRBV5-1 and TRBJ2-5; D unclear. CDR3 length equals 14 residues. Trimming took off 4 bases at V and 5 bases at J, with 15 bases between the two ends. The germline V gene encodes CDR1 SGHRS and CDR2 YFSETQ. The CDR3 protein is CASSATMAGETQYF. The CDR3 DNA is TGCGCCAGCAGCGCCACGATGGCCGGGGAGACCCAGTACTTC.

V gene TRBV4-3 combines with J gene TRBJ1-2; D unresolved. The V gene's germline CDR1 is LGHNA and CDR2 YSLEER. The CDR3 is 15 amino acids. Trimming shortened V by 3 bases and J by 4 bases, and 15 bases separated the two germline ends. The CDR3, as DNA: TGCGCCAGCAGCCAGTCTGTGAAGGGAATCTATGGCTACACCTTC. It translates to CASSQSVKGIYGYTF.

This clone has more than one count but fewer than ten. The rearrangement joins TRBV10-3 to TRBJ1-2, with TRBD1 matching 7 bases. Germline V gene lookup returns CDR1 ENHRY and CDR2 SYGVKD. This CDR3 has 15 amino acids. Unmatched junction bases numbered 9, after V lost 3 bases and J lost 5 bases. The CDR3 DNA sequence: TGTGCCATCAGTGACCCCATACAGGGACAGTATGGCTACACCTTC. It codes for CAISDPIQGQYGYTF.

This clone was found a few times. The CDR3 DNA reads as TGCGCCAGCAGCTTGACTACTAGTGACTCCTACGAGCAGTACTTC. As protein: CASSLTTSDSYEQYF. The chain recombines TRBV5-1 with TRBJ2-7; the D gene is possibly TRBD2 (5 bases). The CDR3 sequence is 15 residues long. Germline assignment: CDR1 SGHRS and CDR2 YFSETQ. Trimming took off 1 base at V and 0 bases at J, with 11 bases between the two ends.

This clone has a handful of counts. The chain's CDR3 is CASSPKAGTQPQHF. The CDR3 DNA sequence: TGTGCCAGCTCACCAAAGGCAGGGACACAGCCCCAGCATTTT. The chain joins TRBV18 to TRBJ1-5; D perhaps matches TRBD1 (6 bases). Germline CDR1 is KGHSH and CDR2 is LQKENI. Between the trimmed V and J ends, which lost 2 bases and 7 bases, there was a span of 12 bases. The CDR3 runs to 14 residues.

The rearrangement uses TRBV7-2 and TRBJ2-6; no reliable D call. Germline CDR1 and CDR2: SGHTA and FQGNSA. The CDR3 length is 16 residues. V was shortened by 5 bases and J by 2 bases, with 13 bases between the two germline ends. The CDR3 reads CASSPQKPTGANVLTF. CDR3 coding DNA: TGTGCCAGCAGCCCACAGAAGCCCACTGGGGCCAACGTCCTGACTTTC.

The CDR3 nucleotides are TGTGCCAGCAGTTACTGGGGAATGGCAAATCAGCCCCAGCATTTT. Encoded protein: CASSYWGMANQPQHF. The chain carries TRBV6-6 and TRBJ1-5, with D hard to call. Germline V gene sequence: CDR1 MNHNY, CDR2 SVGAGI (reference sequence). This CDR3 contains 15 residues. Trimming pared 1 base from V and 4 bases from J, leaving 11 bases between.

J is TRBJ2-3 and V is TRBV7-9; TRBD1 might be the D (5 bases). Per the germline V gene, CDR1 is SEHNR and CDR2 is FQNEAQ (reference sequence). Trimming pared 5 bases from V and 4 bases from J, leaving 16 bases between. The CDR3 has 15 residues. CDR3 DNA: TGTGCCAGCAGCCCCCTCGCAGGGAAGGCAGATACGCAGTATTTT. It encodes CASSPLAGKADTQYF.

The chain links TRBV7-2 to TRBJ1-2; D is ambiguous. The CDR3 spans 16 residues. Trimming pared 5 bases from V and 0 bases from J, leaving 16 bases between. Germline assignment: CDR1 SGHTA and CDR2 FQGNSA. DNA for the CDR3: TGTGCCAGCAGCCCAAATACAGAGTTTTCTAACTATGGCTACACCTTC. This translates into CASSPNTEFSNYGYTF. The whole variable domain, remainder taken from reference TRBV7-2 and TRBJ1-2, is GAGVSQSPSNKVTEKGKDVELRCDPISGHTALYWYRQSLGQGLEFLIYFQGNSAPDKSGLPSDRFSAERTGGSVSTLTIQRTQQEDSAVYLCASSPNTEFSNYGYTFGSGTRLTVV.

The rearrangement joins TRBV4-3 to TRBJ2-3, with a possible D match to TRBD2 (5 bases). Per germline, CDR1 LGHNA and CDR2 YSLEER. The CDR3 runs to 20 residues. V gave up 0 bases and J gave up 6 bases, with 28 bases separating them. The CDR3 protein is CASSQDLSAPPSRAEDTQYF. The CDR3 DNA reads as TGCGCCAGCAGCCAAGATCTTTCCGCACCTCCTAGCCGGGCCGAGGATACGCAGTATTTT.

For the CDR3, the DNA is TGTGCCAGCAGAACTGAAAGCTCCTACAATGAGCAGTTCTTC. It yields the protein CASRTESSYNEQFF. The chain has TRBV6-6 and TRBJ2-1, with D unresolved. The CDR3 sequence is 14 residues long. Per germline, CDR1 MNHNY and CDR2 SVGAGI (reference sequence). Trimming took 6 bases from V and 0 from J, leaving 9 bases between them.

The chain links TRBV5-1 to TRBJ1-1; D might be TRBD1 (5 bases). Germline-derived CDR1 and CDR2 are SGHRS and YFSETQ. V lost 3 bases and J lost 1, with 13 bases in between. The CDR3 loop spans 15 amino acids. CDR3 sequence: CASSYTGPQNTEAFF. For the CDR3, the DNA is TGCGCCAGCAGCTATACGGGACCCCAGAACACTGAAGCTTTCTTT.

The chain links TRBV5-1 to TRBJ1-2; the D gene is possibly TRBD1 (6 bases). Trimming took 4 bases from V and 8 from J, leaving 15 bases between them. Germline CDR1 is SGHRS and CDR2 is YFSETQ. The length of the CDR3 is 13 residues. The DNA of the CDR3 is TGCGCCAGCAGCGTCCGGGACAAAGGGGGCTACACCTTC. This gives the protein CASSVRDKGGYTF.

CDR3 nucleotides: TGTGCCAGCAGCCTTGTGGGACAGGGACATGGCTACACCTTC. Protein: CASSLVGQGHGYTF. V gene TRBV7-2 combines with J gene TRBJ1-2, with 9 bases matching TRBD1. Trimming removed 5 bases from V and 6 bases from J; junction bases left unmatched: 7. Germline V lookup: CDR1 SGHTA, CDR2 FQGNSA. The CDR3 length is 14 residues.

The chain has TRBV11-2 and TRBJ2-1; 9 nucleotides line up with TRBD1. The CDR3 loop spans 15 amino acids. The junction had 6 bases not matched to a gene; V was cut back by 2 bases and J by 7 bases. Germline V gene lookup returns CDR1 SGHAT and CDR2 FQNNGV. DNA of the CDR3: TGTGCCAGCAGCTTAATCCGGGACAGGGAGAATGAGCAGTTCTTC. It translates to CASSLIRDRENEQFF.

The rearrangement uses TRBV15 and TRBJ1-4; TRBD1 agrees at 8 bases. Germline-derived CDR1 and CDR2 are LNHNV and YYDKDF (reference sequence). After removal of 0 bases from V and 7 bases from J, the junction contained 4 bases not matched to a gene. This CDR3 has 15 amino acids. The CDR3 reads CATSRDSQGAEKLFF. The CDR3 DNA reads as TGTGCCACCAGCAGAGATAGCCAGGGGGCTGAAAAACTGTTTTTT.

J is TRBJ1-1 and V is TRBV2, with 7 nucleotides matching TRBD1. With V trimmed by 3 bases and J by 0 bases, 4 bases remained unmatched. The CDR3 runs 15 residues. CDR1 is SNHLY, CDR2 FYNNEI, per germline. CDR3 sequence: CASSEVTGMNTEAFF. CDR3 DNA: TGTGCCAGCAGTGAGGTGACAGGGATGAACACTGAAGCTTTCTTT. Complete variable domain (other parts from reference TRBV2 and TRBJ1-1): EPEVTQTPSHQVTQMGQEVILRCVPISNHLYFYWYRQILGQKVEFLVSFYNNEISEKSEIFDDQFSVERPDGSNFTLKIRSTKLEDSAMYFCASSEVTGMNTEAFFGQGTRLTVV.

V is TRBV2 and J is TRBJ2-7; D not resolved. Trimming stripped 3 bases from V and 9 bases from J, with 12 bases between. The CDR3 is 12 residues long. Looked up from germline, CDR1 is SNHLY and CDR2 is FYNNEI. The CDR3 DNA follows: TGTGCCAGCAGTGAGTCCCAATGGGGGCAGTACGTC. Amino acid sequence: CASSESQWGQYV.

J is TRBJ1-2 and V is TRBV19; 10 bases line up with TRBD1. The J segment lost 3 bases and the V segment lost 11 bases, leaving 6 bases of the junction unmatched. The V gene's germline CDR1 is LNHDA and CDR2 SQIVND (reference sequence). This CDR3 has 13 residues. The CDR3 region is CAVEGQGDYGYTF. In nucleotides, the CDR3 is TGTGCCGTCGAAGGACAGGGGGACTATGGCTACACCTTC.

The rearrangement links TRBV6-7 to TRBJ2-3; 11 bases are shared with TRBD2. TRBV6-7 is an ORF; its function is uncertain. This CDR3 comprises 18 residues. V lost 7 bases and J lost 0; bases outside the gene matches: 12. CDR3 in DNA: TGTGCCAGCACCCCGACTAGCGGGGAGAGGACTAGCACAGATACGCAGTATTTT. This codes for CASTPTSGERTSTDTQYF.

The chain links TRBV7-9 to TRBJ1-6; no reliable D call. Germline loops: CDR1 SEHNR, CDR2 FQNEAQ (reference sequence). The ends were cut back, 3 bases at V and 4 bases at J, with 7 bases in the middle. The CDR3 loop spans 14 amino acids. CDR3 nucleotide sequence: TGTGCCAGCAGCTTGGTGGGGTATAATTCACCCCTCCACTTT. It translates to CASSLVGYNSPLHF.